This is a list of T cell receptor beta chains from one sample in a study of cytomegalovirus exposure and HLA in healthy donors. The repertoire was sequenced with immunoSEQ multiplex PCR; TCRdb's copy has only in-frame clones and lacks some. The top ten hold 15% to 20% of the sample, which has 110,000 or so clones, 60% to 80% seen once. Sequenced material: PBMCs. All receptors come from a man aged 45-60 years in good health and CMV-seropositive. The CDR3 runs from the conserved cysteine through the conserved F or W. A D gene is named only where the DNA matches it firmly. Clone size appears in some rows only: once, few, many, or a class for an expanded clone.

TRBV11-3,.,13,.,TRBJ2-4,CASSGAGKNIQYF,TGTGCCAGCAGTGGGGCCGGAAAAAACATTCAGTACTTC
TRBV11-3,TRBD2,15,.,TRBJ2-5,CASSLGLAGSETQYF,TGTGCCAGCAGCTTAGGCCTAGCGGGCTCAGAGACCCAGTACTTC
TRBV2,.,12,.,TRBJ2-5,CASADYQETQYF,TGTGCCAGCGCAGATTACCAAGAGACCCAGTACTTC
TRBV4-3,TRBD2,15,.,TRBJ2-1,CASSQTSGEYNEQFF,TGCGCCAGCAGCCAGACTAGCGGGGAGTACAATGAGCAGTTCTTC
TRBV25-1,.,14,.,TRBJ2-1,CASGPLASYNEQFF,TGTGCCAGCGGCCCCCTCGCCTCCTACAATGAGCAGTTCTTC
TRBV5-1,.,18,.,TRBJ2-6,CASSLSLIPNSGANVLTF,TGCGCCAGCAGCTTGTCCCTAATTCCCAACTCTGGGGCCAACGTCCTGACTTTC
TRBV28,TRBD2,16,once,TRBJ2-3,CASSFPTSGTSDTQYF,TGTGCCAGCAGTTTCCCGACTAGCGGGACTTCCGATACGCAGTATTTT
TRBV7-9,TRBD2,16,.,TRBJ2-3,CASSPFQAGGSDTQYF,TGTGCCAGCAGCCCCTTCCAAGCGGGGGGCTCAGATACGCAGTATTTT
TRBV6-4,TRBD1,17,.,TRBJ2-7,CASTLNPRQGKTYEQYF,TGTGCCAGCACGCTAAACCCCCGACAGGGTAAGACCTACGAGCAGTACTTC
TRBV5-1,.,15,once,TRBJ1-1,CASSVLGHRNTEAFF,TGCGCCAGCAGCGTCCTTGGACACCGGAACACTGAAGCTTTCTTT
TRBV7-2,.,13,.,TRBJ1-5,CASSLNRDQPQHF,TGTGCCAGCAGCCTTAACAGGGACCAGCCCCAGCATTTT
TRBV5-6,.,16,few,TRBJ2-5,CASSLLFQGRQETQYF,TGTGCCAGCAGCTTGTTATTCCAGGGCCGCCAAGAGACCCAGTACTTC
TRBV9,.,14,once,TRBJ2-5,CASSAEDDQETQYF,TGTGCCAGCAGCGCGGAGGACGACCAAGAGACCCAGTACTTC
TRBV7-9,.,11,.,TRBJ2-5,CASAEQETQYF,TGTGCCAGCGCGGAGCAAGAGACCCAGTACTTC
TRBV5-6,.,15,.,TRBJ1-5,CASSLRGASNQPQHF,TGTGCCAGCAGCTTGAGGGGCGCCTCCAATCAGCCCCAGCATTTT
TRBV4-1,.,18,.,TRBJ1-3,CASSQDSRTDRGGNTIYF,TGCGCCAGCAGCCAAGACTCCCGGACAGACCGAGGGGGAAACACCATATATTTT
TRBV12-5,.,15,.,TRBJ1-4,CASGFSTGANEKLFF,TGTGCTAGTGGTTTCTCGACAGGCGCTAATGAAAAACTGTTTTTT
TRBV5-4,.,15,many,TRBJ2-1,CASSLTQGPYNEQFF,TGTGCCAGCAGCTTGACGCAGGGGCCCTACAATGAGCAGTTCTTC
TRBV29-1,.,13,.,TRBJ1-2,CSVEDLRNYGYTF,TGCAGCGTTGAAGATCTCAGGAACTATGGCTACACCTTC
TRBV28,TRBD1,15,.,TRBJ2-2,CASTWDSPNTGELFF,TGTGCCAGCACCTGGGACAGTCCGAACACCGGGGAGCTGTTTTTT
TRBV11-2,TRBD2,14,.,TRBJ2-7,CASSSVAGPYEQYF,TGTGCCAGCAGCTCCGTAGCGGGTCCCTACGAGCAGTACTTC
TRBV7-9,TRBD1,14,.,TRBJ1-2,CASSFIQGNYGYTF,TGTGCCAGCAGCTTCATACAGGGGAACTATGGCTACACCTTC